The TCR beta chain under discussion was sequenced for a study of shared clonotypes between healthy human individuals. Whole-study findings and limits: Researchers sampled blood only, noting tissue repertoires likely differ. Of the naive CD4 clonotypes, approximately 5% were shared across several donors.

Libraries were prepared by immunoSEQ multiplex PCR; TCRdb keeps only in-frame clonotypes and omits some of them. The table has about 1.1 million clones, about four fifths seen once; the top ten hold 0.6% to 0.7%. Recent acute infections and vaccinations were absent in the healthy HIV-negative adult donors. It was into CD45RA+ naive and CD45RA-negative memory subsets that the CD4+ cells were split. This clone was seen just once. The antigen is undetermined. This specimen includes other DNA sequences encoding the same CDR3. CDR1 SGHTA and CDR2 FQGNSA come from the germline V gene. This CDR3 comprises 15 residues. Trimming at V came to 5 bases and at J to 1 base, leaving 7 bases not matched to a gene.

The sample comprised memory CD4+ T cells from PBMCs. This sample's subset: CD45RA-negative fraction. The clonotype was recovered from a man aged 18-30 years in good health. Some clones in this sample may be carry-over from other donors' samples. The V and J genes are TRBV7-2 and TRBJ1-2, with 7 bases aligning to TRBD1. The CDR3 protein is CASSLRRDSNYGYTF. The DNA for the CDR3 is TGTGCCAGCAGCCTACGCCGGGACAGTAACTATGGCTACACCTTC.